A single TCR beta chain is shown here with its context. Its target is unknown. Genomic DNA for TCR beta libraries, around 1.9 micrograms, came from cryopreserved PBMCs. The CDR3 has 14 residues. V shed 1 base and J 7 bases; nucleotides not matched to a gene: 3. Germline-derived CDR1 and CDR2 are SGHTA and FQGNSA. This entry belongs to a study of cytotoxic CD8 clonotypes in ibrutinib-treated CLL. On the study more broadly: Mean values per sample were around 270,000 productive templates and 93,000 or so productive rearrangements. The study's findings and limits: Higher circulating CD8+ T-cell counts strongly accompanied higher baseline clonality, above age-matched healthy donors. For progressing versus sustained-remission patients, sampling times were not the same.

Clones were sequenced by immunoSEQ multiplex PCR, and TCRdb holds only the in-frame ones, with some missing. In the table there are 200,000 or so clones, more than 65% of which are singletons. The source of this sequence is a human donor with chronic lymphocytic leukemia. This material consisted of PBMCs, taken after 12 months of ibrutinib treatment. The chain links TRBV7-2 to TRBJ2-1; 8 nucleotides align to TRBD2. CDR3 in DNA: TGTGCCAGCAGCTTAGGACTAGCGAGGAATGAGCAGTTCTTC. Translation: CASSLGLARNEQFF.